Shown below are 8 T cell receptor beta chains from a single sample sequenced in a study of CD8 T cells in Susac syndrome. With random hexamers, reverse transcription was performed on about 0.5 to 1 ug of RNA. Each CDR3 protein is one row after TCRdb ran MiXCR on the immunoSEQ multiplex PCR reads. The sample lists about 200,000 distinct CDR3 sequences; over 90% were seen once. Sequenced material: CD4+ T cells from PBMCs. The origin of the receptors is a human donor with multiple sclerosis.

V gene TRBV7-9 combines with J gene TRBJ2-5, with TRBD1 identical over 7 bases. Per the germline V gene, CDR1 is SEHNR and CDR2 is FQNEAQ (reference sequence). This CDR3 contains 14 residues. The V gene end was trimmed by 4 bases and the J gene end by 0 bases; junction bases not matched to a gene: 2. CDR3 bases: TGTGCCAGCAGCTACGGACAGGACCAAGAGACCCAGTACTTC. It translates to CASSYGQDQETQYF.

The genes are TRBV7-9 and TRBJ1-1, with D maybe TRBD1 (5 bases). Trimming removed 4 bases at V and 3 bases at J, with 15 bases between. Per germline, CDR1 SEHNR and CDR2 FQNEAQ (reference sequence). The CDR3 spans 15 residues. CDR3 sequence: CASSSKGTADTEAFF. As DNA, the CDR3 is TGTGCCAGCAGCTCAAAAGGGACGGCGGACACTGAAGCTTTCTTT.

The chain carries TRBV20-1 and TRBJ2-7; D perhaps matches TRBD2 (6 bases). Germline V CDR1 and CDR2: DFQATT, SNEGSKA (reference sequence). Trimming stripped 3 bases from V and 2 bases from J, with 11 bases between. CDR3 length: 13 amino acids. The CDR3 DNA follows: TGCAGTGCTAGCGGGAGTCTTCCCTACGAGCAGTACTTC. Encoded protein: CSASGSLPYEQYF.

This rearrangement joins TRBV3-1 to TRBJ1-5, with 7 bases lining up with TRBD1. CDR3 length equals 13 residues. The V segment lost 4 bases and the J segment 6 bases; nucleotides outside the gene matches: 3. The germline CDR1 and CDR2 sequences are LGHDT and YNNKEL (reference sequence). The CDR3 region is CASSPPGGQPQHF. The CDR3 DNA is TGTGCCAGCAGCCCCCCAGGGGGTCAGCCCCAGCATTTT.

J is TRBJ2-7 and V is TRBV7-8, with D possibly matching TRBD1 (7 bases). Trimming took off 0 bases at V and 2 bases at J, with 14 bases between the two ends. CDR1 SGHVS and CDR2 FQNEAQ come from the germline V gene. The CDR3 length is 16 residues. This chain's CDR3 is CASSLALQGRTYEQYF. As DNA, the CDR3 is TGTGCCAGCAGCTTAGCGCTACAGGGGAGGACCTACGAGCAGTACTTC. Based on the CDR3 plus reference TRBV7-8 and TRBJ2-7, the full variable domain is GAGVSQSPRYKVAKRGQDVALRCDPISGHVSLFWYQQALGQGPEFLTYFQNEAQLDKSGLPSDRFFAERPEGSVSTLKIQRTQQEDSAVYLCASSLALQGRTYEQYFGPGTRLTVT.

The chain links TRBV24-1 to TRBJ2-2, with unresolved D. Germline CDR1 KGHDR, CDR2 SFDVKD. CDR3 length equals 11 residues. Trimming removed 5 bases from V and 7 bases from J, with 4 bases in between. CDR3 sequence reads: CATSGDGELFF. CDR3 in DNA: TGTGCCACCAGTGGAGACGGGGAGCTGTTTTTT.

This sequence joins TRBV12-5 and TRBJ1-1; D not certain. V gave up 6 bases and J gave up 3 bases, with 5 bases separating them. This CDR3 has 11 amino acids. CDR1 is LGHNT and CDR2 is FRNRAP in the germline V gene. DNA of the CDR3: TGTGCTAGTGGCCGGGACACTGAAGCTTTCTTT. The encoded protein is CASGRDTEAFF.

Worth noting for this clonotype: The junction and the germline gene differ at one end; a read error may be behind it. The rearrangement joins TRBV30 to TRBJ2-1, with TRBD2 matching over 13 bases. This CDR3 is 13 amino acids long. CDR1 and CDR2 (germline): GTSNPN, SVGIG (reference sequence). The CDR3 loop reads CAWRLAGGPRPVF. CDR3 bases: TGTGCCTGGAGACTAGCGGGAGGGCCCCGACCGGTCTTC.